Listed here are 12 T cell receptor beta chains from one sample, sequenced in a study of cytomegalovirus exposure and HLA in healthy donors. 60 Vbeta and 13 Jbeta primers were used in PCR. Using immunoSEQ multiplex PCR, the repertoire was profiled, and TCRdb retains in-frame clones only, with some absent. The table has approximately 40,000 clones, roughly 85% seen once. Sequenced input: PBMCs. The receptors shown here come from a woman aged 40-49 years in good health and CMV-seropositive.

This clone was counted a single time. The chain is built from TRBV14 and TRBJ2-5; tentatively, D is TRBD1 (6 bases). Trimming stripped 2 bases from V and 6 bases from J, with 13 bases between. The CDR3 spans 14 residues. CDR1 SGHDN and CDR2 FVKESK come from the germline V gene. The CDR3 sequence is CASSQHTGSQTQYF. The CDR3 DNA reads TGTGCCAGCAGCCAACACACAGGGTCGCAGACCCAGTACTTC. Full variable domain (rest looked up from reference TRBV14 and TRBJ2-5): EAGVTQFPSHSVIEKGQTVTLRCDPISGHDNLYWYRRVMGKEIKFLLHFVKESKQDESGMPNNRFLAERTGGTYSTLKVQPAELEDSGVYFCASSQHTGSQTQYFGPGTRLLVL.

V is TRBV28 and J is TRBJ2-7; D ambiguous. The CDR3 loop spans 13 amino acids. In germline, CDR1 is MDHEN, CDR2 SYDVKM. Trimming took off 10 bases at V and 4 bases at J, with 17 bases between the two ends. The CDR3 loop is CAISLGRAYEQYF. CDR3 coding DNA: TGTGCCATCTCTCTTGGGCGTGCATACGAGCAGTACTTC.

The CDR3: CASRQGAYNEQFF. CDR3 nucleotides: TGTGCCAGCCGACAGGGGGCCTACAATGAGCAGTTCTTC. This chain connects TRBV27 to TRBJ2-1; 9 bases are a match to TRBD1. The CDR3 is 13 amino acids. J gave up 2 bases and V 8 bases, and 1 base lay outside the gene matches. Germline loops: CDR1 MNHEY, CDR2 SMNVEV (reference sequence).

This rearrangement joins TRBV2 to TRBJ2-4, with D uncertain. The V gene's germline CDR1 is SNHLY and CDR2 FYNNEI. The V and J ends lost 3 bases and 12 bases respectively, with 15 bases between them. The CDR3 runs 13 residues. DNA for the CDR3: TGTGCCAGCAGTGACCCCCTTATAAGCGCTCAGTACTTC. Protein product: CASSDPLISAQYF.

V and J are TRBV5-1 and TRBJ2-7; 8 bases align to TRBD1. CDR3 length: 15 amino acids. The trim removed 1 base at V and 6 bases at J, leaving 9 bases unmatched. The germline gives CDR1 SGHRS, CDR2 YFSETQ. CDR3 region: CASSLNADRGSEQYF. CDR3 coding DNA: TGCGCCAGCAGCTTGAACGCAGACAGGGGATCCGAGCAGTACTTC.

The chain is built from TRBV5-4 and TRBJ2-7, with TRBD1 identical over 9 bases. The CDR3 covers 15 residues. Losses at the gene ends were 2 bases for V and 3 bases for J; bases not matched to a gene: 6. CDR1 is SGHNT and CDR2 is YYREEE in the germline V gene (reference sequence). CDR3 DNA sequence: TGTGCCAGCAGCTTTTCCGGACAGGGGTTCTACGAGCAGTACTTC. Translated, it gives CASSFSGQGFYEQYF.

The V and J genes are TRBV7-3 and TRBJ1-1; a possible D gene is TRBD1 (6 bases). CDR3 length: 13 residues. The V and J ends lost 1 base and 5 bases respectively, with 8 bases between them. Germline V gene sequence: CDR1 SGHTA, CDR2 FQGTGA. The CDR3 DNA reads as TGTGCCAGCAGCTTAAGTCAGGGGACTGAAGCTTTCTTT. It translates to CASSLSQGTEAFF.

The DNA for the CDR3 is TGTGCCAGCAGCTTAGGAGGAGCGGGGTCCCAAGAGACCCAGTACTTC. Protein sequence: CASSLGGAGSQETQYF. V and J are TRBV7-2 and TRBJ2-5; 7 bases fit TRBD2. Trimming at V came to 1 base and at J to 1 base, leaving 6 bases not matched to a gene. The germline CDR1 and CDR2 sequences are SGHTA and FQGNSA. This CDR3 is built from 16 residues.

V usage is TRBV30 and J usage is TRBJ2-3; D call uncertain. Germline V gives CDR1 GTSNPN, CDR2 SVGIG (reference sequence). The V end was cut by 4 bases, the J end by 6 bases, with 8 bases between. The CDR3 is made up of 11 amino acids. The CDR3 region is CAWIVADTQYF. CDR3 DNA: TGTGCCTGGATTGTCGCGGATACGCAGTATTTT. Filled out from reference TRBV30 and TRBJ2-3, the complete variable domain reads SQTIHQWPATLVQPVGSPLSLECTVEGTSNPNLYWYRQAAGRGLQLLFYSVGIGQISSEVPQNLSASRPQDRQFILSSKKLLLSDSGFYLCAWIVADTQYFGPGTRLTVL.

The chain uses TRBV11-2 and TRBJ1-2; tentative D call: TRBD1 (5 bases). Germline CDR1 is SGHAT and CDR2 is FQNNGV. This CDR3 has 14 amino acids. V lost 5 bases to trimming and J lost 4 bases, with 14 bases between them. The CDR3, as DNA: TGTGCCAGCAGCCCCGCCGGGGGAGTCTATGGCTACACCTTC. Its protein product is CASSPAGGVYGYTF.

The V and J genes are TRBV7-9 and TRBJ2-1; D remains unclear. The length of the CDR3 is 15 residues. Trimming removed 3 bases from V and 0 bases from J, with 9 bases in between. CDR1 and CDR2 from the germline V gene are SEHNR and FQNEAQ (reference sequence). The CDR3 region has the DNA TGTGCCAGCAGCTTTCCAGGTATCTCCTACAATGAGCAGTTCTTC. Residues: CASSFPGISYNEQFF. Full variable domain (missing parts from reference TRBV7-9 and TRBJ2-1): DTGVSQNPRHKITKRGQNVTFRCDPISEHNRLYWYRQTLGQGPEFLTYFQNEAQLEKSRLLSDRFSAERPKGSFSTLEIQRTEQGDSAMYLCASSFPGISYNEQFFGPGTRLTVL.

The V and J genes are TRBV30 and TRBJ2-2; D is undetermined. Trimming took 3 bases from V and 1 from J, leaving 6 bases between them. From germline, CDR1 is GTSNPN and CDR2 SVGIG (reference sequence). The CDR3 spans 13 residues. Here the CDR3 reads CAWRSENTGELFF. As DNA, the CDR3 is TGTGCCTGGAGGTCAGAGAACACCGGGGAGCTGTTTTTT. The full variable domain, rest sourced from reference TRBV30 and TRBJ2-2, is SQTIHQWPATLVQPVGSPLSLECTVEGTSNPNLYWYRQAAGRGLQLLFYSVGIGQISSEVPQNLSASRPQDRQFILSSKKLLLSDSGFYLCAWRSENTGELFFGEGSRLTVL.